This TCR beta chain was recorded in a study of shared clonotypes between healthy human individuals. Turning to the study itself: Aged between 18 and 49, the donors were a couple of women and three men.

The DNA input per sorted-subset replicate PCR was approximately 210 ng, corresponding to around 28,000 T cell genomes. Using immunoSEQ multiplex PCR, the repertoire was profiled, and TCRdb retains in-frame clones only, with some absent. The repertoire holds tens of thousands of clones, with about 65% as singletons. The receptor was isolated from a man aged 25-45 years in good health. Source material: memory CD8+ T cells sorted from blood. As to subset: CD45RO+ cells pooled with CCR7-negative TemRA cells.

The CDR3 is CSAWTADYNEQFF. As DNA, the CDR3 is TGCAGCGCCTGGACAGCGGACTACAATGAGCAGTTCTTC. This sequence joins TRBV29-1 and TRBJ2-1; a possible D gene is TRBD1 (6 bases). Germline loops: CDR1 SQVTM, CDR2 ANQGSEA. V lost 7 bases to trimming and J lost 3 bases, with 13 bases between them. The CDR3 runs to 13 residues.